Following are 18 T cell receptor beta chains from one sample sequenced in a study of cytomegalovirus exposure and HLA in healthy donors. Primers: 60 Vbeta forward and 13 Jbeta reverse. Repertoires were generated with immunoSEQ multiplex PCR, while TCRdb's copy carries only in-frame clones and drops some. Recorded here are under 90,000 clones; the top ten clones represent approximately 13%. The sample taken for sequencing was PBMCs. All receptors derive from a man in his fifties or sixties in good health and CMV-seropositive.

In nucleotides, the CDR3 is TGTGCCAGCTCACGGGGGGATAGCGGAAACACCATATATTTT. It codes for CASSRGDSGNTIYF. This chain joins TRBV18 and TRBJ1-3; tentative D call: TRBD1 (5 bases). The CDR3 is 14 amino acids. Trimming stripped 4 bases from V and 4 bases from J, with 11 bases between. In germline, CDR1 is KGHSH, CDR2 LQKENI.

The chain joins TRBV27 to TRBJ2-7; 8 nucleotides align to TRBD1. With 5 bases clipped from V and 1 base from J, the junction kept 7 bases outside the gene matches. Germline V gives CDR1 MNHEY, CDR2 SMNVEV (reference sequence). The CDR3 length is 15 residues. In nucleotides, the CDR3 is TGTGCCAGCAGTCACCCGAGACAGGGGTCCTACGAGCAGTACTTC. Translating it yields CASSHPRQGSYEQYF.

The chain joins TRBV5-6 to TRBJ1-5; 10 bases align to TRBD1. The germline V gene has CDR1 SGHDT and CDR2 YYEEEE. V shed 3 bases and J 5 bases; nucleotides not matched to a gene: 2. This CDR3 region has 14 residues. DNA for the CDR3: TGTGCCAGCAGCTATGGACAGGGGGATCAGCCCCAGCATTTT. Protein: CASSYGQGDQPQHF.

The rearrangement uses TRBV19 and TRBJ2-7; 10 bases agree with TRBD1. This CDR3 comprises 14 residues. In germline, CDR1 is LNHDA, CDR2 SQIVND (reference sequence). Trimming at V came to 4 bases and at J to 4 bases, leaving 4 bases not matched to a gene. DNA of the CDR3: TGTGCCAGTAGTACGACAGGGGGCGCGTACGAGCAGTACTTC. This sequence encodes CASSTTGGAYEQYF. The whole variable domain, remainder taken from reference TRBV19 and TRBJ2-7, is DGGITQSPKYLFRKEGQNVTLSCEQNLNHDAMYWYRQDPGQGLRLIYYSQIVNDFQKGDIAEGYSVSREKKESFPLTVTSAQKNPTAFYLCASSTTGGAYEQYFGPGTRLTVT.

This chain links TRBV19 with TRBJ1-2; 8 positions match TRBD1. Trimming cost V 6 bases and J 3 bases; bases outside gene matches: 9. The V gene's germline CDR1 is LNHDA and CDR2 SQIVND (reference sequence). The CDR3 has 15 amino acids. In nucleotides, the CDR3 is TGTGCCAGTAGCAGGTTTCAACAGGGGGACTATGGCTACACCTTC. Its translation is CASSRFQQGDYGYTF.

V gene TRBV19 combines with J gene TRBJ2-2; no firm D call. V was shortened by 5 bases and J by 5 bases, with 9 bases between the two germline ends. Germline assignment: CDR1 LNHDA and CDR2 SQIVND (reference sequence). This CDR3 has 13 amino acids. The CDR3 region is CASSPRLTGELFF. In DNA form, the CDR3 reads TGTGCCAGTAGTCCTCGTTTGACCGGGGAGCTGTTTTTT.

The genes are TRBV6-1 and TRBJ2-5; D is uncertain. Trimming pared 1 base from V and 2 bases from J, leaving 17 bases between. The CDR3 sequence is 17 residues long. Germline CDR1 MNHNS, CDR2 SASEGT. CDR3 bases: TGTGCCAGCAGTGAAGTTAAGTCTCGGTATTCTCAAGAGACCCAGTACTTC. It encodes CASSEVKSRYSQETQYF.

The chain carries TRBV9 and TRBJ2-7, with D possibly being TRBD1 (6 bases). CDR3 size: 13 residues. Trimming took off 0 bases at V and 6 bases at J, with 10 bases between the two ends. The V gene's germline CDR1 is SGDLS and CDR2 YYNGEE. CDR3 coding DNA: TGTGCCAGCAGCGTAGACAGGGCGGGCGAGCAGTACGTC. Its translation: CASSVDRAGEQYV.

The J gene is TRBJ2-7, the V gene TRBV7-2; TRBD2 might be the D (6 bases). The CDR3 has 14 amino acids. V lost 5 bases, J lost 2 bases, and 13 bases lay in between. Germline assignment: CDR1 SGHTA and CDR2 FQGNSA. The CDR3 reads CASSLHPGAYEQYF. CDR3 nucleotides: TGTGCCAGCAGCCTCCACCCGGGGGCCTACGAGCAGTACTTC.

V is TRBV6-5 and J is TRBJ1-1; unclear D gene. There are 14 residues in the CDR3. CDR1 MNHEY and CDR2 SVGAGI come from the germline V gene. V was clipped by 2 bases and J by 4 bases, with 11 bases between them. In nucleotides, the CDR3 is TGTGCCAGCAGTTACCCGGAGGTGGGCACTGAAGCTTTCTTT. Translating it yields CASSYPEVGTEAFF.

V usage is TRBV6-5 and J usage is TRBJ2-2; TRBD2 is a possible D gene (6 bases). Germline V gene lookup returns CDR1 MNHEY and CDR2 SVGAGI. The CDR3 runs 15 residues. V lost 6 bases and J 6 bases, leaving 17 bases between the germline ends. This CDR3 is CASSSDGGGSGELFF. CDR3 nucleotides: TGTGCCAGCAGCTCCGACGGGGGAGGTTCCGGGGAGCTGTTTTTT.

The gene calls are TRBV6-5 and TRBJ1-3; no definite D call. The V gene's germline CDR1 is MNHEY and CDR2 SVGAGI. Trimming took off 5 bases at V and 0 bases at J, with 8 bases between the two ends. This CDR3 is 14 amino acids long. The CDR3 region is CASSPSFSGNTIYF. DNA of the CDR3: TGTGCCAGCAGTCCGAGCTTCTCTGGAAACACCATATATTTT.

This chain links TRBV9 with TRBJ1-2; possibly TRBD1 for D (6 bases). The germline V and J ends were trimmed by 0 bases and 8 bases, with 11 bases remaining between them. The CDR3 covers 13 residues. Germline V CDR1 and CDR2: SGDLS, YYNGEE. The chain's CDR3 is CASSVEGRGGYTF. In DNA, the CDR3 is TGTGCCAGCAGCGTAGAGGGCAGGGGCGGCTACACCTTC.

This chain links TRBV6-1 with TRBJ1-1; 7 bases agree with TRBD1. Losses at the gene ends were 5 bases for V and 10 bases for J; bases not matched to a gene: 4. CDR1 and CDR2 (germline): MNHNS, SASEGT. The length of the CDR3 is 11 residues. The CDR3 is CASSRNRGAFF. The CDR3 nucleotides are TGTGCCAGCAGTCGAAACAGGGGAGCTTTCTTT.

The chain couples TRBV4-1 to TRBJ2-1, with D maybe TRBD2 (6 bases). The CDR3 length is 16 residues. Germline CDR1 and CDR2: MGHRA and YSYEKL. Deletions cut 0 bases from V and 0 bases from J, with 9 bases between. CDR3 DNA: TGCGCCAGCAGCCAAGATGGGAGGAGCTCCTACAATGAGCAGTTCTTC. Translated: CASSQDGRSSYNEQFF.

The chain recombines TRBV4-1 with TRBJ2-4; possibly TRBD1 for D (5 bases). Trimming stripped 0 bases from V and 9 bases from J, with 15 bases between. The germline V gene encodes CDR1 MGHRA and CDR2 YSYEKL. The CDR3 totals 15 residues. The DNA for the CDR3 is TGCGCCAGCAGCCAAGAGGGCCAGGGCCAGGGCATTCAGTACTTC. Amino acid sequence: CASSQEGQGQGIQYF.

V gene TRBV18 combines with J gene TRBJ2-1; 7 positions match TRBD1. The V and J ends lost 4 bases and 16 bases, in that order; junction bases with no gene match: 7. The length of the CDR3 is 11 residues. Germline V gene sequence: CDR1 KGHSH, CDR2 LQKENI. The CDR3 DNA reads as TGTGCCAGCTCACTCTCGGGACAGCTTTTCTTC. As protein: CASSLSGQLFF.

J is TRBJ1-3 and V is TRBV5-4; TRBD1 matches at 9 bases. The CDR3 is made up of 14 amino acids. CDR1 and CDR2 from the germline V gene are SGHNT and YYREEE (reference sequence). Trimming took 5 bases from V and 4 from J; bases not matched to a gene: 4. CDR3 DNA sequence: TGTGCCAGCAGTTCCGGGACAGGGGGAAACACCATATATTTT. Its protein product is CASSSGTGGNTIYF.